This T cell receptor beta chain was captured by sequencing in a study of T-cell memory formation after mild COVID-19 (dated by TCRdb to 2020 to 2023). As for the study more broadly: TCR sequence clusters from the two donors were found to be largely donor specific. In a couple of donors, T-cell clones that expanded and contracted after mild COVID-19 were followed by sequencing TCRalpha and TCRbeta repertoires longitudinally. Two young, previously healthy adult volunteers made up the cohort, one male and one female.

This clonotype turned up a few times. Its cognate antigen has yet to be identified. No much larger clonotype is one base removed from it; base qualities were not supplied. Overall results and qualifications from the work: Contracting CD4+ clones were found mainly in CM and EM memory subsets, while CD8+ clones were enriched in EMRA. SARS-CoV-2 specificity of the second-wave clones peaking on day 37 was not confirmed. Only a couple of mild cases were covered by the study, and larger cohorts that include severe cases with pre-infection samples were considered necessary. Some responding clones were detected in pre-infection memory, suggesting pre-existing cross-reactive memory T cells joined the SARS-CoV-2 response. Clones contracting from day 15 to 85 had balanced CD4/CD8 phenotypes, while a second wave expanding from day 15 to 37 was biased towards CD4+.

PBMCs were isolated by Ficoll-Paque density gradient centrifugation. The instrument was an Illumina NovaSeq 6000. cDNA libraries for TCRalpha and TCRbeta were prepared by 5'RACE using constant-segment primers, with sample barcodes and unique molecular identifiers added. RNA was extracted from every sample with Trizol reagent. Amplification of the libraries took two PCR steps, and the second step added a second sample barcode plus Illumina TruSeq adapters. Sequencing of libraries was performed on an Illumina NovaSeq with 2 x 150 bp paired-end reads. On the study's bioinformatics: The reads were demultiplexed and collapsed into UMI-guided consensus sequences using migec v1.2.7. Using mixcr v2.1.11, the UMI consensuses were aligned to TRA and TRB V and J templates and assembled into clonotypes. A clonotype was counted as expanded or contracted only when both edgeR and NoisET called the clonotype significant, with the noise models trained on biological replicates. For edgeR calls, a false discovery rate-adjusted p below 0.01 and a log2 fold-change threshold of 1 were applied. As an exploratory analysis of dynamics, max-normalized trajectories of the 1000 most abundant clonotypes were examined with PCA combined with hierarchical clustering. Separately sequenced CD4+ and CD8+ repertoires were used to assign a CD4 or CD8 phenotype to each responding clone. The public reads were quality trimmed at Q25 with fastp and then assembled into clones with MiXCR by TCRdb, keeping productive beta chains. Entries are consolidated by CDR3 protein sequence, retaining the most common genes and DNA. In this record, the V and J calls reflect TCRdb's handling and not the investigators' own analysis. The sample data list approximately 430,000 distinct CDR3 sequences, and 23% of these were observed just once. Under 15% of the sample belongs to the ten largest clones.

Measured from the cysteine to the phenylalanine, the CDR3 is 14 residues long. Kept here is only the CDR3 DNA, which spans 42 bases and is read in frame from base 1. A distance of 11 bases separates the germline ends of V and J, which lose 4 bases and 0 bases respectively. CDR1 and CDR2, per the germline V gene, are SQVTM and ANQGSEA. This TCR came from an adult woman who had mild COVID-19 (a few samples of this study predate the infection). The sample titles of this study are shuffled in the database, so cell type and time point are left out; the donor was told from shared clones. The rearranged chain carries TRBV29-1 and TRBJ2-3, with the D gene too uncertain to name. The sequenced sample consisted of PBMCs or a T cell subset sorted from them (not recorded which). In nucleotide form, the sequence is TGCAGCGTTGCTCCCGCCGCTAGCACAGATACGCAGTATTTT. It translates to CSVAPAASTDTQYF.